Presented here are 8 T cell receptor beta chains from one specimen sequenced in a study of CD4 T cells in relation to SARS-CoV-2 and coronaviruses. The method was immunoSEQ multiplex PCR; TCRdb's version includes in-frame clones alone and lacks a portion of them. The repertoire holds fewer than 20,000 clones, with roughly four fifths as singletons. Before the COVID-19 pandemic, during about 2010-2019, CD4+ T cells were taken from unexposed donors. Isolation of CD4+ T cells took place after nine to ten days in culture. No antigen is known for these receptors. Input material: CD4+ T cells from PBMCs, cultured in vitro. The receptors were gathered from a human donor in good health.

This clone showed up just a few times. The chain links TRBV3-1 (or the pseudogene TRBV3-2) to TRBJ2-2; 14 positions agree with TRBD2. Trimming removed 0 bases from V and 7 bases from J; junction bases left unmatched: 10. Germline-derived CDR1 and CDR2 are LGHDT and YNNKEL (reference sequence). This CDR3 region has 19 residues. CDR3 nucleotide sequence: TGTGCCAGCAGCCAAGACGGGACTAGCGGGGGTCCTGTACTCGGGGAGCTGTTTTTT. Protein product: CASSQDGTSGGPVLGELFF.

Details on this clone: Compared with germline, one end of the junction differs, possibly owing to a read error. The gene calls are TRBV7-7 and TRBJ2-1, with a possible D match to TRBD2 (5 bases). CDR1 and CDR2 from the germline V gene are SSHAT and FNYEAQ (reference sequence). The CDR3 loop spans 15 amino acids. CDR3 sequence: CASTPGQLEVNEQFF. CDR3 coding DNA: TGTGCTAGCACCCCCGGCCAACTGGAGGTCAATGAGCAGTTCTTC. Filled out from reference TRBV7-7 and TRBJ2-1, the complete variable domain reads GAGVSQSPRYKVTKRGQDVTLRCDPISSHATLYWYQQALGQGPEFLTYFNYEAQPDKSGLPSDRFSAERPEGSISTLTIQRTEQRDSAMYRCASTPGQLEVNEQFFGPGTRLTVL.

This sequence joins TRBV24-1 and TRBJ2-1, with D perhaps TRBD1 or TRBD2 (5 bases each). This CDR3 spans 14 amino acids. Trimming took off 4 bases at V and 10 bases at J, with 16 bases between the two ends. The germline V gene encodes CDR1 KGHDR and CDR2 SFDVKD. CDR3 sequence: CATSDTEGWGEQFF. Here the CDR3 DNA reads TGTGCCACCAGTGACACTGAGGGGTGGGGCGAGCAGTTCTTC.

The chain uses TRBV10-3 and TRBJ1-1, with D maybe TRBD1 (5 bases). The CDR3 runs to 13 residues. V was cut by 10 bases and J by 5 bases, with 17 bases left in between. Germline assignment: CDR1 ENHRY and CDR2 SYGVKD. CDR3 in DNA: TGTGCCACCGCCGGGACCAGAGAGACTGAAGCTTTCTTT. Its translation: CATAGTRETEAFF.

CDR3: CASCLTGRHEQYF. The DNA for the CDR3 is TGTGCCAGCTGCTTGACAGGGCGGCACGAGCAGTACTTC. This chain links TRBV6-6 with TRBJ2-7; TRBD1 matches at 7 bases. The germline gives CDR1 MNHNY, CDR2 SVGAGI (reference sequence). V dropped 8 bases and J dropped 5; count of bases not matched to a gene: 9. The CDR3 covers 13 residues.

In its sample, this clone was seen a few times. The V and J genes are TRBV7-2 and TRBJ1-2; D is perhaps TRBD1 (5 bases). Germline loops: CDR1 SGHTA, CDR2 FQGNSA. V lost 1 base and J 4 bases, leaving 7 bases between the germline ends. CDR3 length: 13 residues. CDR3: CASSLGGVYGYTF. The DNA for the CDR3 is TGTGCCAGCAGCTTAGGAGGGGTCTATGGCTACACCTTC.

V usage is TRBV7-2 and J usage is TRBJ2-7; D may be TRBD2 (5 bases). V dropped 3 bases and J dropped 5 bases, with 8 bases sitting between them. Germline-derived CDR1 and CDR2 are SGHTA and FQGNSA. This CDR3 is 12 amino acids long. CDR3 DNA: TGTGCCAGCAGCTTGTTACTAGACGAGCAGTACTTC. Translated: CASSLLLDEQYF.

J is TRBJ2-4 and V is TRBV2, with D possibly TRBD2 on 7 matching bases. The CDR3 extends over 12 amino acids. Germline V gene data show CDR1 as SNHLY and CDR2 as FYNNEI. V was cut by 8 bases and J by 8 bases, with 13 bases left in between. The CDR3: CASGGAVYIQYF. The CDR3 nucleotides read TGTGCCAGCGGGGGGGCCGTGTACATTCAGTACTTC.